This TCR beta chain was identified during a study of T cells expressing NK-cell markers. TCRdb reanalyzed the 5' RACE reads and collapses them to one entry per CDR3 protein, without DNA. This table holds about 260,000 distinct CDR3 sequences. The CDR3 covers 17 residues. The sample comprised blood T cells: a sorted CD56 or NKG2C T cell subset, CD4+ or CD8+ T cells, or bulk PBMC T cells (not recorded which). This clonotype was sampled from a man between 18 and 35 years old in good health. This chain connects TRBV12-3 or TRBV12-4 to TRBJ2-1; TCRdb's D gene call, TRBD2, goes unchecked for lack of DNA. The CDR3 reads CASSPWTSGSSYNEQFF.